This T cell receptor (beta chain) was obtained from a study of Graves' ophthalmopathy and Graves' hyperthyroidism. The authors amplified TCR beta CDR3 regions, and they did so from RNA transcripts for repertoire sequencing. Second-round multiplex PCR came after a first-round RT-PCR that employed HTBI primers. MiXCR, run by TCRdb on the multiplex PCR reads, gives a single entry per CDR3 protein. The sample yields 300,000 to 500,000 distinct CDR3 sequences, about 16% seen once. V dropped 5 bases and J dropped 9 bases, with 38 bases sitting between them. The CDR3 consists of 21 residues. In this sample, this clonotype turned up many times.

This TCR was recovered from a woman aged 18 to 35 with stable Graves' hyperthyroidism. This chain uses TRBV6-7 with TRBJ1-5; D remains unclear. TRBV6-7 is an ORF, with its function uncertain. The sequenced material came from peripheral blood. The CDR3 region has the DNA TGTGCCAGCAGTCCTAGGGCCCCTGGTCAAACCGGGCCCCAGGACCTAGCGCCCCAGCATTTT. Its protein is CASSPRAPGQTGPQDLAPQHF.